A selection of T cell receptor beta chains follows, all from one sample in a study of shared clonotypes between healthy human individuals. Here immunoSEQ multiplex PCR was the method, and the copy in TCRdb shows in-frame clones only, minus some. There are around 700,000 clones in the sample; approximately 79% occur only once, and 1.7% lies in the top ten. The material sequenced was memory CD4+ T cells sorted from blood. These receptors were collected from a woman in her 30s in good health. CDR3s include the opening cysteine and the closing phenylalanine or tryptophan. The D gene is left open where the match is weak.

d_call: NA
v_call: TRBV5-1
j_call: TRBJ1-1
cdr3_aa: CASSFLPPGQNTEAFF
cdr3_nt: TGCGCCAGCAGCTTCCTGCCGCCAGGGCAGAACACTGAAGCTTTCTTT

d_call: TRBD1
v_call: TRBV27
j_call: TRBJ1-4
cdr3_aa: CASSRQGYNEKLFF
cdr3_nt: TGTGCCAGCAGTCGACAGGGTTATAATGAAAAACTGTTTTTT

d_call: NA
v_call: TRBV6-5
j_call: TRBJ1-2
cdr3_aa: CASSSTPGGSNYGYTF
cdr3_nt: TGTGCCAGCAGTTCCACCCCGGGGGGATCGAACTATGGCTACACCTTC

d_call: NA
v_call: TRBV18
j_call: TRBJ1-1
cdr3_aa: CASSPSGTEAFF
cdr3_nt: TGTGCCAGCTCACCAAGTGGCACTGAAGCTTTCTTT

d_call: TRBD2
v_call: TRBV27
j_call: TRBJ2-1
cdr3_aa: CASSLFSGTSGRNEQFF
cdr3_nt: TGTGCCAGCAGTTTATTCTCCGGGACTAGCGGGAGAAATGAGCAGTTCTTC

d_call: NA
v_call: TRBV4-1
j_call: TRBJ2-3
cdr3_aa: CASSPGDATDTQYF
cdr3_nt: TGCGCCAGCAGCCCCGGGGACGCCACAGATACGCAGTATTTT

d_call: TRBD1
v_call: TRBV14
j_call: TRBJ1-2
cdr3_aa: CASSEDRAWGYGYTF
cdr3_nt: TGTGCCAGCAGCGAAGACAGGGCGTGGGGCTATGGCTACACCTTC

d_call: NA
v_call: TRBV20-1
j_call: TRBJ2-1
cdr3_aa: CSARPGGEQFF
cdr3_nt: TGCAGTGCTAGACCCGGGGGTGAGCAGTTCTTC

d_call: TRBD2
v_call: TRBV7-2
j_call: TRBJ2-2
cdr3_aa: CASSREGQGIGELFF
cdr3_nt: TGTGCCAGCAGCCGGGAGGGGCAGGGAATCGGGGAGCTGTTTTTT

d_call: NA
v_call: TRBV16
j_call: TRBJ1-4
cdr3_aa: CASSRQERGEKLFF
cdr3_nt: TGTGCCAGCAGCCGACAGGAAAGGGGTGAAAAACTGTTTTTT

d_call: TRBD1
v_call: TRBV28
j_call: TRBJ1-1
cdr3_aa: CASSRQGEYTEAFF
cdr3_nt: TGTGCCAGCAGCCGACAGGGGGAGTACACTGAAGCTTTCTTT